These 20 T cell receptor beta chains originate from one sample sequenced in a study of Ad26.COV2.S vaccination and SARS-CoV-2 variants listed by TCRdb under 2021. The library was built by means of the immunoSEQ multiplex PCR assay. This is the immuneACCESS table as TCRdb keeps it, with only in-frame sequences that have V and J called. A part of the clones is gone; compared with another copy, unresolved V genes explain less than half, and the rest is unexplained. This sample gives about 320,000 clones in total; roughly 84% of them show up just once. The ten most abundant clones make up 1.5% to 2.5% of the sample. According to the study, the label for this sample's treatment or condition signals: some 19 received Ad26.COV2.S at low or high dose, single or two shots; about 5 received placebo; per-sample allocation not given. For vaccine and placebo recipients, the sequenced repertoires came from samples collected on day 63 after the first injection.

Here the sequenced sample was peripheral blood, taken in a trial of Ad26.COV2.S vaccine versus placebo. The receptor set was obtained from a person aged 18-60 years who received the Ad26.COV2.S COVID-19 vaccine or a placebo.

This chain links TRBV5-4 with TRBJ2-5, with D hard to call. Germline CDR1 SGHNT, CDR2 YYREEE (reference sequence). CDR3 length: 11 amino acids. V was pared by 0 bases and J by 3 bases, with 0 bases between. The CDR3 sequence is CASSLEETQYF. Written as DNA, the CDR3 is TGTGCCAGCAGCTTGGAAGAGACCCAGTACTTC.

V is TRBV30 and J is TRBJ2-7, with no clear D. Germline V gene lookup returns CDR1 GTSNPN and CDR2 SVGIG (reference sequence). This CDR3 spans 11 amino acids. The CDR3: CAAANSYEQYF. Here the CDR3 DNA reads TGTGCGGCAGCGAACTCCTACGAGCAGTACTTC.

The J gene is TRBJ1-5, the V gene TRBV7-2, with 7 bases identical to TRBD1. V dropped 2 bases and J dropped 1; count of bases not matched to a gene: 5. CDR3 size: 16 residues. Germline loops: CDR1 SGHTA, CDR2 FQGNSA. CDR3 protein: CASSLNRGGSNQPQHF. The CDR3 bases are TGTGCCAGCAGCTTAAACAGGGGAGGGAGCAATCAGCCCCAGCATTTT.

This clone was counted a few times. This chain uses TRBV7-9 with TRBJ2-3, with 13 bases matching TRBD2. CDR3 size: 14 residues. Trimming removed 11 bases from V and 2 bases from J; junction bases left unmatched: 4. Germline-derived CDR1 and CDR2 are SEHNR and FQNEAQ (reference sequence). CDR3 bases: TGTGCCTGGGGACTAGCGGGATACACAGATACGCAGTATTTT. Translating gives CAWGLAGYTDTQYF.

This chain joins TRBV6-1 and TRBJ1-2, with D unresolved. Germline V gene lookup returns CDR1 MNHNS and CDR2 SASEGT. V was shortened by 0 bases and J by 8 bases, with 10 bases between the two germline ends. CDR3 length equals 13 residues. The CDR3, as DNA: TGTGCCAGCAGTGAAGCGACGGTGTCGGGCTACACCTTC. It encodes CASSEATVSGYTF.

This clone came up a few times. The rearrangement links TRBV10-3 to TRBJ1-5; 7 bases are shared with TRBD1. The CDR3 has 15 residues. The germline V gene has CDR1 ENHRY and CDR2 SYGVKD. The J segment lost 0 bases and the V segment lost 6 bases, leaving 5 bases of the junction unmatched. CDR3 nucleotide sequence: TGTGCCATCAGCATAACAGGGGTTAGCAATCAGCCCCAGCATTTT. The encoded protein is CAISITGVSNQPQHF.

The CDR3 here is CASSLYGGTTALEQYF. The CDR3 bases are TGTGCCAGCAGTTTATACGGAGGGACAACTGCGCTCGAGCAGTACTTC. V gene TRBV6-5 combines with J gene TRBJ2-7; D could derive from TRBD1 or TRBD2 (6 bases each). The ends were cut back, 4 bases at V and 6 bases at J, with 22 bases in the middle. Germline V gives CDR1 MNHEY, CDR2 SVGAGI. The CDR3 has 16 residues.

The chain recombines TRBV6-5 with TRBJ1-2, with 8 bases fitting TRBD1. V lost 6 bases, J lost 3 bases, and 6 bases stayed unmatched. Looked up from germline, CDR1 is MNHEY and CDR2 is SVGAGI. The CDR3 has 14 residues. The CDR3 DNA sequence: TGTGCCAGCAGATTGACAGGGGAGGACTATGGCTACACCTTC. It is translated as CASRLTGEDYGYTF.

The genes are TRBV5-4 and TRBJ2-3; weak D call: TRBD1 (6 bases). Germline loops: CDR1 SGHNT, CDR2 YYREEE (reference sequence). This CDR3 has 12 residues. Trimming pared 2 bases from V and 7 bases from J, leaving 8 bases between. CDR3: CASSLTGNTQYF. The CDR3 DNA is TGTGCCAGCAGCTTAACAGGGAATACGCAGTATTTT.

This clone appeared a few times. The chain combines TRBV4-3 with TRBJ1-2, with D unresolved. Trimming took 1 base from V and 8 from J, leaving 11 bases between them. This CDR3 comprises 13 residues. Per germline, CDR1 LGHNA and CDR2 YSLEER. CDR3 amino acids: CASSQVSQEGYTF. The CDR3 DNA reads TGCGCCAGCAGCCAAGTCTCTCAGGAAGGCTACACCTTC.

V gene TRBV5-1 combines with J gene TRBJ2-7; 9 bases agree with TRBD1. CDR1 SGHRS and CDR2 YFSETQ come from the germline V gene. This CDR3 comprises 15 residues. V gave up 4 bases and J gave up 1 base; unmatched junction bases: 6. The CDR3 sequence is CASSHGGTGSYEQYF. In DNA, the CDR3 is TGCGCCAGCAGCCATGGGGGGACAGGGTCCTACGAGCAGTACTTC.

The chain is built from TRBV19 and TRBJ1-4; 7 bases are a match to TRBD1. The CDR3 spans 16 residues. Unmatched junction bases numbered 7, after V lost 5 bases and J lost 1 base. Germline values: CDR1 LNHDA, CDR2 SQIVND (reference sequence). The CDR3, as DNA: TGTGCCAGTAGTCCCGGCGACAGGGAAACTAATGAAAAACTGTTTTTT. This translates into CASSPGDRETNEKLFF.

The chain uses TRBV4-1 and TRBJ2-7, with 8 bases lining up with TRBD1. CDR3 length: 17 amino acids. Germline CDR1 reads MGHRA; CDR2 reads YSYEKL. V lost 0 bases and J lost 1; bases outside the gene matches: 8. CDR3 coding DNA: TGCGCCAGCAGCCAAGACCCCCGGGACAGGTCTTCCTACGAGCAGTACTTC. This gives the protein CASSQDPRDRSSYEQYF.

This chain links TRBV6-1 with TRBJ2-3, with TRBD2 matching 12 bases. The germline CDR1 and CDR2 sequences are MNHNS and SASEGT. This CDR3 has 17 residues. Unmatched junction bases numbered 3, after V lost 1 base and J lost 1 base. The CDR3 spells CASSEGTSGVRTDTQYF. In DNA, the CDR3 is TGTGCCAGCAGTGAAGGGACTAGCGGGGTTCGCACAGATACGCAGTATTTT.

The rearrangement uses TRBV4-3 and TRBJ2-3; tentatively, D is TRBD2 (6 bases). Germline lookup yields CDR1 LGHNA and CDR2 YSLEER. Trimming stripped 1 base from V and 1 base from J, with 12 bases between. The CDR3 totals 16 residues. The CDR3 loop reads CASSQATTGGTDTQYF. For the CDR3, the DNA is TGCGCCAGCAGCCAAGCCACTACGGGGGGCACAGATACGCAGTATTTT.

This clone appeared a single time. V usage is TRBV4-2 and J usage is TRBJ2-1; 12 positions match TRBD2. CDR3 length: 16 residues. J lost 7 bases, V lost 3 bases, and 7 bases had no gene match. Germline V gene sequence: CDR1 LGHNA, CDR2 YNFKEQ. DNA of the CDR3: TGTGCCAGCAGCCACCCCCTAGCGGGGGGGCGGAATGAGCAGTTCTTC. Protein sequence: CASSHPLAGGRNEQFF.

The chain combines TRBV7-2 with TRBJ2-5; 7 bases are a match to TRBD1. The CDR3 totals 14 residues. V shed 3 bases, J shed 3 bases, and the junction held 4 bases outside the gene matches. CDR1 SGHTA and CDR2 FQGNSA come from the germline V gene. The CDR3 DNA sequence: TGTGCCAGCAGCTTCCGACAGGGAAAAGAGACCCAGTACTTC. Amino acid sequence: CASSFRQGKETQYF. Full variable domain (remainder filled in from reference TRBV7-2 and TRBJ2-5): GAGVSQSPSNKVTEKGKDVELRCDPISGHTALYWYRQSLGQGLEFLIYFQGNSAPDKSGLPSDRFSAERTGGSVSTLTIQRTQQEDSAVYLCASSFRQGKETQYFGPGTRLLVL.

The CDR3 DNA follows: TGTGCCAGTAGCCGTAGCCGGGACAGGACTAGTTCACCCCTCCACTTT. It specifies CASSRSRDRTSSPLHF. The chain is built from TRBV19 and TRBJ1-6, with 8 bases identical to TRBD1. The CDR3 consists of 16 residues. Germline V gives CDR1 LNHDA, CDR2 SQIVND (reference sequence). V was clipped by 6 bases and J by 9 bases; unmatched bases: 13.

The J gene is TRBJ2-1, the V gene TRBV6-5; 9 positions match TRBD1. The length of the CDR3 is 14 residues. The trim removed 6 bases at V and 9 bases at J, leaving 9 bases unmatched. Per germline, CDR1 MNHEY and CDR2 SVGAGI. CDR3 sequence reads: CASSWTGEVAEQFF. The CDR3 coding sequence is TGTGCCAGCAGCTGGACAGGGGAGGTTGCTGAGCAGTTCTTC.

CDR3 residues: CASSSRTGSEKLFF. CDR3 DNA sequence: TGTGCCAGCAGCTCCCGGACAGGTTCGGAAAAACTGTTTTTT. The V and J genes are TRBV7-9 and TRBJ1-4, with 7 bases fitting TRBD1. CDR1 is SEHNR and CDR2 is FQNEAQ in the germline V gene (reference sequence). The CDR3 sequence is 14 residues long. With 4 bases clipped from V and 8 bases from J, the junction kept 7 bases outside the gene matches.